The clone carrying this T cell receptor beta chain was counted ten times or more. The antigen is not known. Trimming removed 5 bases at V and 3 bases at J, with 16 bases between. This CDR3 has 14 residues. CDR1 is DFQATT, CDR2 SNEGSKA, per germline (reference sequence). The data were taken from a study of T cells in Graves' hyperthyroidism and ophthalmopathy. General study points: Separating ophthalmopathy from stable hyperthyroidism was achieved by a 13 V-J model.

Amplified TCR beta CDR3 regions derived from RNA transcripts. TCR CDR3 underwent first-round RT-PCR with the HTBI primer set. TCRdb re-analysed the multiplex PCR reads in MiXCR, keeping a single row per CDR3 protein. The table records roughly 260,000 distinct CDR3 sequences, about 15% of them present only once. V usage is TRBV20-1 and J usage is TRBJ1-1, with D unresolved. Sample: blood. The clonotype originates from a woman aged 40 to 50 with Graves' hyperthyroidism that later progressed to Graves' ophthalmopathy. The CDR3: CSARQTRRDTEAFF. The CDR3 DNA reads as TGCAGTGCTCGCCAGACACGAAGGGACACTGAAGCTTTCTTT.